This record looks at one T cell receptor beta chain sequence and its context. Its target is unknown. The data originate from a study of regulatory T cells in long-lasting Graves disease. At the level of the study: Over-5-year antithyroid drug use with positive TSH receptor antibodies defined persistent Graves' disease in the study.

Points from the study as a whole: TCR diversity was lower in persistent Graves' patients (versus newly diagnosed ones). Public clonotype sharing was higher in persistent than newly diagnosed patients. Persistent disease was characterized by preferential usage of TRBV28, TRBJ1-2 and TRBJ2-5.

The time point denotes: persistent/refractory GD, antithyroid drugs over 5 years with positive TRAb. From PBMCs, RNA was extracted and then used to make the TCR library. This CDR3 spans 14 amino acids. V lost 1 base, J lost 6 bases, and 12 bases lay in between. CDR1 is LNHDA and CDR2 is SQIVND in the germline V gene (reference sequence). Combining iRepertoire HTBI primers with Arm-PCR of CDR3 regions, the authors built TCR beta libraries. TCRdb called the multiplex PCR reads again in MiXCR, with one record for every CDR3 protein. Of fewer than 450,000 distinct CDR3 sequences in the sample, less than 25% were seen once.

The chain employs TRBV19 and TRBJ2-5, with no clear D. The sequenced sample was peripheral blood mononuclear cells (PBMCs), obtained when the disease was refractory, from a patient treated with antithyroid drugs. This clonotype originated in a female donor with Graves disease. The CDR3 here is CASSIAGQTKTQYF. CDR3 coding DNA: TGTGCCAGTAGTATAGCTGGCCAAACCAAGACCCAGTACTTC.